Shown below are 10 T cell receptor beta chains from a single sample sequenced in a study of shared clonotypes between healthy human individuals. The data were produced by immunoSEQ multiplex PCR, yet TCRdb's version contains in-frame clones alone and is incomplete. The sample holds some 1.5 million clones, approximately 98% seen once. Sequenced: naive CD4+ T cells sorted from blood. Stated subset: CD45RA+ positively selected. These receptor sequences come from a man aged 30-40 years in good health.

The V and J genes are TRBV6-5 and TRBJ1-2, with TRBD1 as a possible D gene (6 bases). CDR3 size: 14 residues. The V gene's germline CDR1 is MNHEY and CDR2 SVGAGI. The V and J ends lost 6 bases and 8 bases respectively, with 19 bases between them. In nucleotides, the CDR3 is TGTGCCAGCAGCCCACCCCCCCCGACAGGAGGCTACACCTTC. Translating gives CASSPPPPTGGYTF.

As concerns this clone: The same CDR3 is also encoded by other DNA sequences in this sample. The rearrangement links TRBV7-8 to TRBJ2-7; the D is unclear. The CDR3 length is 11 residues. CDR1 and CDR2 from the germline V gene are SGHVS and FQNEAQ. V was trimmed by 1 base and J by 5 bases, leaving 3 bases between them. The CDR3 loop reads CASSLVDEQYF. The CDR3 coding sequence is TGTGCCAGCAGCTTAGTTGACGAGCAGTACTTC.

V gene TRBV5-1 combines with J gene TRBJ2-1, with D possibly being TRBD1 (5 bases). Per germline, CDR1 SGHRS and CDR2 YFSETQ. The CDR3 extends over 15 amino acids. Trimming took off 4 bases at V and 0 bases at J, with 11 bases between the two ends. DNA for the CDR3: TGCGCCAGCAGCCAAACAGGACCCTCCTACAATGAGCAGTTCTTC. Amino acid sequence: CASSQTGPSYNEQFF.

V is TRBV5-8 and J is TRBJ1-5; TRBD1 aligns across 7 bases. From germline, CDR1 is SGHTS and CDR2 YDEGEE. Losses at the gene ends were 4 bases for V and 6 bases for J; bases not matched to a gene: 10. The CDR3 has 15 amino acids. The CDR3 nucleotides are TGTGCCAGCAGCCGTGATGACAGGGAAGTTCAGCCCCAGCATTTT. Its protein is CASSRDDREVQPQHF.

This chain links TRBV7-3 with TRBJ1-1, with D perhaps matching TRBD1 (5 bases). Germline-derived CDR1 and CDR2 are SGHTA and FQGTGA. CDR3 size: 16 residues. Trimming left V 5 bases short and J 0 bases short, with 16 bases between. CDR3 loop: CASSRDHRPLNTEAFF. Here the CDR3 DNA reads TGTGCCAGCAGCCGTGACCACAGGCCTTTGAACACTGAAGCTTTCTTT.

The V call is TRBV14, the J call TRBJ1-2, with D unclear. CDR3 length: 13 amino acids. CDR1 and CDR2 (germline): SGHDN, FVKESK. Trimming took off 3 bases at V and 3 bases at J, with 8 bases between the two ends. The CDR3 here is CASSHESYYGYTF. CDR3 DNA: TGTGCCAGCAGCCACGAGAGTTACTATGGCTACACCTTC.

This chain uses TRBV5-1 with TRBJ1-1, with D possibly being TRBD1 (6 bases). Trimming left V 5 bases short and J 1 base short, with 12 bases between. The germline gives CDR1 SGHRS, CDR2 YFSETQ. The CDR3 covers 14 residues. The CDR3 nucleotides read TGCGCCAGCAGGTCGTCAGGGGCGAACACTGAAGCTTTCTTT. This translates into CASRSSGANTEAFF.

This clone showed up just once. The sample has other DNA sequences that encode this CDR3 too. This chain links TRBV10-1 with TRBJ2-5; D is uncertain. This CDR3 is built from 13 residues. Trimming removed 0 bases from V and 6 bases from J, with 8 bases in between. Germline V CDR1 and CDR2: WNHNN, SYGVQD (reference sequence). The CDR3 DNA sequence: TGCGCCAGCAGTGAGTCGGGTGTAAAGACCCAGTACTTC. It specifies CASSESGVKTQYF.

The V call is TRBV7-9, the J call TRBJ2-5, with TRBD2 identical over 9 bases. This CDR3 comprises 13 residues. Germline V gives CDR1 SEHNR, CDR2 FQNEAQ (reference sequence). Germline trimming cut 9 bases from V and 6 bases from J; bases unmatched to any gene: 8. CDR3 in amino acids: CASGLAGVKTQYF. The CDR3 DNA reads as TGTGCCAGTGGGTTAGCGGGAGTAAAGACCCAGTACTTC.

The chain employs TRBV27 and TRBJ2-4; D gene unclear. Germline values: CDR1 MNHEY, CDR2 SMNVEV (reference sequence). The ends were cut back, 4 bases at V and 6 bases at J, with 10 bases in the middle. This CDR3 spans 13 amino acids. CDR3 nucleotides: TGTGCCAGCAGTTCCTCTAGGAGAAACATTCAGTACTTC. It translates to CASSSSRRNIQYF.